The 32 T cell receptor beta chains below come from one sample, sequenced in a study of blood T cell repertoires in COVID-19 (TCRdb year 2020). Library prep was done by the immunoSEQ multiplex PCR assay. Not all clones reach the TCRdb copy of this immuneACCESS table, which keeps in-frame sequences only. Checked studies attribute under half of the gap to unresolved V genes and leave the rest unexplained. The sample yields 250,000 or so clones; around 93% were counted once. Of the sample, 1.2% falls within the top ten clones. Source material: PBMCs or T cells enriched from blood (not recorded which). The receptor set was obtained from a human donor in a cohort exposed to, infected with or recovered from COVID-19 (not recorded which). The donor label of this sample is uncertain.

The chain uses TRBV11-2 and TRBJ1-1; D perhaps matches TRBD1 (6 bases). In germline, CDR1 is SGHAT, CDR2 FQNNGV. V lost 3 bases and J 3 bases, leaving 11 bases between the germline ends. The CDR3 is 14 amino acids. For the CDR3, the DNA is TGTGCCAGCAGCTTTGGACAGCTTGACACTGAAGCTTTCTTT. Its protein product is CASSFGQLDTEAFF.

V gene TRBV24-1 combines with J gene TRBJ1-5; D gene ambiguous. The germline CDR1 and CDR2 sequences are KGHDR and SFDVKD. This CDR3 has 15 amino acids. V lost 4 bases and J lost 7, with 16 bases in between. CDR3 loop: CATSDGNRAGQPQHF. CDR3 sequence (DNA): TGTGCCACCAGTGACGGGAACAGAGCGGGGCAGCCCCAGCATTTT.

The chain combines TRBV2 with TRBJ1-2; 8 positions agree with TRBD1. Germline values: CDR1 SNHLY, CDR2 FYNNEI. The CDR3 has 14 amino acids. J lost 2 bases, V lost 6 bases, and 5 bases had no gene match. The CDR3, as DNA: TGTGCCAGCAGGCTGGGACAGGAGAACTATGGCTACACCTTC. Amino acids: CASRLGQENYGYTF.

The chain uses TRBV12-1 and TRBJ2-3; the DNA was not compared with TRBD1, the D call given in the table. TRBV12-1 is a pseudogene locus. The CDR3 sequence is 19 residues long. Here the CDR3 reads CASSPTLVTGMTSTDTQYF. The CDR3, as DNA: TGTGCCAGCAGCCCCACTTTAGTTACAGGGATGACTAGCACAGATACGCAGTATTTT.

V and J are TRBV29-1 and TRBJ1-1; D may be TRBD1 (5 bases). Trimming pared 6 bases from V and 1 base from J, leaving 12 bases between. The CDR3 spans 13 residues. Per germline, CDR1 SQVTM and CDR2 ANQGSEA. CDR3 residues: CSVGLSQNTEAFF. In nucleotides, the CDR3 is TGCAGCGTGGGACTTTCTCAGAACACTGAAGCTTTCTTT.

The rearrangement links TRBV7-2 to TRBJ1-2, with 7 bases lining up with TRBD1. Germline V gene data show CDR1 as SGHTA and CDR2 as FQGNSA. V lost 6 bases to trimming and J lost 6 bases; unmatched junction nucleotides: 10. This CDR3 is built from 14 residues. The DNA of the CDR3 is TGTGCCAGCAGACCGACAGGGATGAGGAATGGCTACACCTTC. Residues: CASRPTGMRNGYTF.

On this clone: Other DNA sequences in this specimen translate into the identical CDR3. This sequence joins TRBV29-1 and TRBJ1-1, with no clear D. The V gene lost 3 bases and the J gene lost 4 bases, with 9 bases spanning the gap. Germline values: CDR1 SQVTM, CDR2 ANQGSEA. This CDR3 has 12 amino acids. In nucleotides, the CDR3 is TGCAGCGTTGAGGAGGGAGGCACTGAAGCTTTCTTT. As protein: CSVEEGGTEAFF.

The V call is TRBV11-1, the J call TRBJ1-1, with D maybe TRBD1 (6 bases). The CDR3 is made up of 12 amino acids. CDR1 and CDR2 (germline): SGHAT, FQDESV (reference sequence). V was trimmed by 8 bases and J by 3 bases, leaving 10 bases between them. The CDR3 is CASSRQDTEAFF. The CDR3 coding sequence is TGTGCCAGCTCCCGACAGGACACTGAAGCTTTCTTT.

The chain joins TRBV5-1 to TRBJ1-1; 8 nucleotides agree with TRBD1. V trimming: 1 base; J trimming: 0 bases; junction bases outside the gene matches: 11. CDR1 is SGHRS and CDR2 is YFSETQ in the germline V gene. The CDR3 runs 18 residues. The CDR3 protein is CASSLRRQGPPLNTEAFF. CDR3 coding DNA: TGCGCCAGCAGCTTGAGGAGACAGGGGCCGCCCCTGAACACTGAAGCTTTCTTT. Looking up the rest from reference TRBV5-1 and TRBJ1-1 gives the full variable domain: KAGVTQTPRYLIKTRGQQVTLSCSPISGHRSVSWYQQTPGQGLQFLFEYFSETQRNKGNFPGRFSGRQFSNSRSEMNVSTLELGDSALYLCASSLRRQGPPLNTEAFFGQGTRLTVV.

CDR3: CASSLVTGGGGYTF. The DNA for the CDR3 is TGTGCCAGCAGCTTAGTGACGGGAGGCGGAGGCTACACCTTC. V is TRBV11-1 and J is TRBJ1-2; D is undetermined. Germline V CDR1 and CDR2: SGHAT, FQDESV (reference sequence). V was clipped by 1 base and J by 8 bases, with 14 bases between them. CDR3 size: 14 residues.

J is TRBJ1-2 and V is TRBV28; D gene ambiguous. V lost 3 bases, J lost 1 base, and 12 bases lay in between. The CDR3 is 15 amino acids. CDR1 and CDR2 (germline): MDHEN, SYDVKM. Here the CDR3 DNA reads TGTGCCAGCAGTTTGGTTCCGGGAAGTAACTATGGCTACACCTTC. It encodes CASSLVPGSNYGYTF.

The rearrangement links TRBV7-2 to TRBJ2-7; D is unclear. The CDR3 loop spans 17 amino acids. V lost 1 base and J lost 0, with 16 bases in between. Germline V gene data show CDR1 as SGHTA and CDR2 as FQGNSA. The CDR3 DNA follows: TGTGCCAGCAGCTTAGTTGTGGCAAGCGACGGCTCCTACGAGCAGTACTTC. Its protein is CASSLVVASDGSYEQYF.

The V gene is TRBV7-2, the J gene TRBJ1-1, with 9 bases identical to TRBD1. With V trimmed by 6 bases and J by 5 bases, 7 bases remained unmatched. The CDR3 length is 14 residues. The germline V gene encodes CDR1 SGHTA and CDR2 FQGNSA. CDR3 protein: CASSPHRGQTEAFF. The CDR3 bases are TGTGCCAGCAGTCCACACAGGGGGCAGACTGAAGCTTTCTTT.

This chain connects TRBV5-5 to TRBJ1-1, with unresolved D. V was clipped by 3 bases and J by 3 bases, with 15 bases between them. This CDR3 contains 15 residues. Germline assignment: CDR1 SGHKS and CDR2 YYEKEE (reference sequence). CDR3 nucleotide sequence: TGTGCCAGCAGCTGGCGCGGTCGACGGGACACTGAAGCTTTCTTT. Its protein is CASSWRGRRDTEAFF. Drawing the rest from reference TRBV5-5 and TRBJ1-1, the complete variable domain is DAGVTQSPTHLIKTRGQQVTLRCSPISGHKSVSWYQQVLGQGPQFIFQYYEKEERGRGNFPDRFSARQFPNYSSELNVNALLLGDSALYLCASSWRGRRDTEAFFGQGTRLTVV.

This sequence joins TRBV9 and TRBJ1-2, with 8 positions matching TRBD1. Germline loops: CDR1 SGDLS, CDR2 YYNGEE. The CDR3 loop spans 14 amino acids. V was pared by 3 bases and J by 5 bases, with 6 bases of the junction left unmatched. The CDR3 spells CASSAGQGGYGYTF. CDR3 nucleotides: TGTGCCAGCAGCGCCGGACAGGGTGGGTATGGCTACACCTTC.

J is TRBJ2-3 and V is TRBV7-9; the D is unclear. Trimming left V 5 bases short and J 3 bases short, with 6 bases between. This CDR3 contains 12 residues. The germline gives CDR1 SEHNR, CDR2 FQNEAQ (reference sequence). The CDR3 bases are TGTGCCAGCAGCCCCCGGACAGATACGCAGTATTTT. This gives the protein CASSPRTDTQYF.

This chain joins TRBV27 and TRBJ2-3; D may be TRBD2 (5 bases). This CDR3 has 16 amino acids. The germline gives CDR1 MNHEY, CDR2 SMNVEV (reference sequence). With 0 bases removed from V and 2 bases from J, the gap between germline ends came to 12 bases. CDR3 loop: CASSLSTGSFTDTQYF. DNA for the CDR3: TGTGCCAGCAGTTTATCGACGGGGTCTTTCACAGATACGCAGTATTTT.

The V call is TRBV18, the J call TRBJ2-3, with 7 bases fitting TRBD2. V was pared by 6 bases and J by 14 bases, with 14 bases of the junction left unmatched. The CDR3 runs 13 residues. Germline V gene data show CDR1 as KGHSH and CDR2 as LQKENI. The CDR3 nucleotides read TGTGCCAGCTCGCACCGCCTAGCGGAGATACGGTATTTT. This translates into CASSHRLAEIRYF. Using reference TRBV18 and TRBJ2-3 for the parts outside the CDR3, the full variable domain is NAGVMQNPRHLVRRRGQEARLRCSPMKGHSHVYWYRQLPEEGLKFMVYLQKENIIDESGMPKERFSAEFPKEGPSILRIQQVVRGDSAAYFCASSHRLAEIRYFGPGTRLTVL.

This clone was counted once. J is TRBJ2-7 and V is TRBV5-1; 7 positions agree with TRBD1. The V and J ends lost 4 bases and 7 bases, in that order; junction bases with no gene match: 8. The germline V gene has CDR1 SGHRS and CDR2 YFSETQ. There are 13 residues in the CDR3. The CDR3 reads CASSQGQAEEQYF. DNA of the CDR3: TGCGCCAGCAGCCAAGGACAGGCAGAAGAGCAGTACTTC.

CDR3 sequence: CASSQGAETQYF. The CDR3 nucleotides are TGTGCCAGCAGCCAAGGGGCGGAGACCCAGTACTTC. The chain carries TRBV3-1 (or the pseudogene TRBV3-2) and TRBJ2-5; D is unresolved. Germline CDR1 reads LGHDT; CDR2 reads YNNKEL (reference sequence). The CDR3 has 12 amino acids. V was cut by 1 base and J by 5 bases, with 5 bases left in between.

The sample holds one count of this clone. The chain links TRBV30 to TRBJ2-4, with no clear D. Between the trimmed V and J ends, which lost 5 bases and 0 bases, there was a span of 11 bases. CDR3 length: 14 residues. From germline, CDR1 is GTSNPN and CDR2 SVGIG (reference sequence). The CDR3: CAWGALLAKNIQYF. CDR3 sequence (DNA): TGTGCCTGGGGAGCCCTGTTAGCCAAAAACATTCAGTACTTC.

V and J are TRBV9 and TRBJ1-1; no reliable D call. Per germline, CDR1 SGDLS and CDR2 YYNGEE. The CDR3 spans 13 residues. V lost 1 base to trimming and J lost 1 base, with 5 bases between them. The CDR3 DNA follows: TGTGCCAGCAGCGTAAAGCCGAACACTGAAGCTTTCTTT. Translation gives CASSVKPNTEAFF.

In this sample, this clone turned up once. This chain connects TRBV13 to TRBJ2-1, with TRBD2 as a possible D gene (6 bases). Per the germline V gene, CDR1 is PRHDT and CDR2 is FYEKMQ (reference sequence). The CDR3 covers 13 residues. Trimming cost V 3 bases and J 4 bases, with 7 bases left between them. As DNA, the CDR3 is TGTGCCAGCAGCTTGCGGGATTACAATGAGCAGTTCTTC. Translation: CASSLRDYNEQFF. Combining the CDR3 with reference TRBV13 and TRBJ2-1 gives the whole variable domain AAGVIQSPRHLIKEKRETATLKCYPIPRHDTVYWYQQGPGQDPQFLISFYEKMQSDKGSIPDRFSAQQFSDYHSELNMSSLELGDSALYFCASSLRDYNEQFFGPGTRLTVL.

The V gene is TRBV5-8, the J gene TRBJ1-1; 7 bases fit TRBD1. From germline, CDR1 is SGHTS and CDR2 YDEGEE. J gave up 7 bases and V 4 bases, and 7 bases lay outside the gene matches. The CDR3 spans 13 residues. CDR3 residues: CASSPGTVVEAFF. DNA of the CDR3: TGTGCCAGCAGCCCCGGGACAGTCGTTGAAGCTTTCTTT.

Concerning this clone itself: The sample contains more than one DNA sequence encoding this CDR3. V gene TRBV11-2 combines with J gene TRBJ2-7; 9 bases agree with TRBD1. The CDR3 runs 14 residues. Germline V lookup: CDR1 SGHAT, CDR2 FQNNGV. V lost 3 bases and J lost 2; bases outside the gene matches: 2. This CDR3 reads CASSLGQGPYEQYF. The DNA for the CDR3 is TGTGCCAGCAGCTTGGGACAGGGTCCCTACGAGCAGTACTTC.

The rearrangement uses TRBV7-2 and TRBJ2-7; 7 nucleotides align to TRBD1. Trimming removed 3 bases from V and 0 bases from J; junction bases left unmatched: 5. Germline V lookup: CDR1 SGHTA, CDR2 FQGNSA. The CDR3 has 15 residues. CDR3 DNA sequence: TGTGCCAGCAGCTTGGGGGACAGATTCTCCTACGAGCAGTACTTC. The encoded protein is CASSLGDRFSYEQYF.

The chain joins TRBV4-1 to TRBJ1-1, with D maybe TRBD1 (6 bases). V was pared by 6 bases and J by 1 base, with 15 bases between. The CDR3 length is 15 residues. The V gene's germline CDR1 is MGHRA and CDR2 YSYEKL. CDR3 loop: CASRLTGTSNTEAFF. The CDR3 bases are TGCGCCAGCAGGTTAACCGGGACATCGAACACTGAAGCTTTCTTT.

The J gene is TRBJ1-4, the V gene TRBV5-8, with a tentative D call TRBD1 (5 bases). Trimming cost V 0 bases and J 7 bases, with 19 bases left between them. CDR3 length equals 17 residues. Germline V CDR1 and CDR2: SGHTS, YDEGEE. CDR3 bases: TGTGCCAGCAGCTTGGGTACTACTGCCGACAGCGCTGAAAAACTGTTTTTT. The encoded protein is CASSLGTTADSAEKLFF.

The gene calls are TRBV3-1 (or the pseudogene TRBV3-2) and TRBJ2-3; TRBD1 matches 10 bases. The trim removed 0 bases at V and 3 bases at J, leaving 9 bases unmatched. CDR3 length equals 18 residues. Germline V gene sequence: CDR1 LGHDT, CDR2 YNNKEL (reference sequence). The CDR3 region is CASSQDRRWGQGTDTQYF. DNA of the CDR3: TGTGCCAGCAGCCAAGATCGTAGATGGGGACAGGGGACAGATACGCAGTATTTT.

This chain links TRBV2 with TRBJ1-5; D remains unclear. From germline, CDR1 is SNHLY and CDR2 FYNNEI. The CDR3 covers 14 residues. V dropped 6 bases and J dropped 4 bases, with 13 bases sitting between them. The CDR3 coding sequence is TGTGCCAGCAGCGATTATCGGGTGAATCAGCCCCAGCATTTT. Translated: CASSDYRVNQPQHF.

The DNA for the CDR3 is TGTGCCAGCAGTGAATTTGACAACTATAATTCACCCCTCCACTTT. Encoded protein: CASSEFDNYNSPLHF. The V gene is TRBV6-1, the J gene TRBJ1-6; D ambiguous. The length of the CDR3 is 15 residues. Per the germline V gene, CDR1 is MNHNS and CDR2 is SASEGT. V was trimmed by 2 bases and J by 3 bases, leaving 8 bases between them.

This rearrangement joins TRBV4-1 to TRBJ1-2; TRBD1 matches at 9 bases. This CDR3 is 17 amino acids long. Germline CDR1 and CDR2: MGHRA and YSYEKL. The J segment lost 2 bases and the V segment lost 1 base, leaving 8 bases of the junction unmatched. CDR3 in DNA: TGCGCCAGCAGCCAAGGGAGCTTAGGACAGGGGAACTATGGCTACACCTTC. Translated: CASSQGSLGQGNYGYTF.